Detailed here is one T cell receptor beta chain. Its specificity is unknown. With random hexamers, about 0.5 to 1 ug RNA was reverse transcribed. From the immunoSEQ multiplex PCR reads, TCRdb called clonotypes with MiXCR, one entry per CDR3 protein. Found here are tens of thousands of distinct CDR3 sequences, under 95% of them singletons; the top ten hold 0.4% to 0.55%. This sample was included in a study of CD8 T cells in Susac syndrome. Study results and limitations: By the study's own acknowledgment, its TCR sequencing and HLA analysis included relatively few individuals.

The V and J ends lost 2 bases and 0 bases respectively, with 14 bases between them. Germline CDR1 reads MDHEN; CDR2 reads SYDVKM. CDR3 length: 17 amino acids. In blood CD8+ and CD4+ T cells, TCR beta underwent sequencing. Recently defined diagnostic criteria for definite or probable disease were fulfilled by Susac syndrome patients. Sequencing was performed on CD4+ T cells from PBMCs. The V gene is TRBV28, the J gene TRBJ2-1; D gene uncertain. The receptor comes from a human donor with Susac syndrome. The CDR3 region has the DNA TGTGCCAGCAGTTTAGGAAAACGCTCAAACTCCTACAATGAGCAGTTCTTC. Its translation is CASSLGKRSNSYNEQFF.